Described below is a single T cell receptor beta chain sequence and its context. Its antigen is not identified. The CDR3 is 17 amino acids. Trimming left V 0 bases short and J 4 bases short, with 15 bases between. Germline V CDR1 and CDR2: SGHAT, FQNNGV. These data belong to a study of T cell repertoires in cytomegalovirus infection. As for the study in general: CMV epitopes, recently identified HLA-C-restricted and well-studied HLA-B-restricted, were used. Evidence of both CMV infection and a matching HLA type came from public TCR beta signatures.

General study results and limits: There were carriers of CMV plus the relevant HLA, and cumulative public TCR beta family frequency identified them.

One entry per CDR3 protein, called by TCRdb with MiXCR from the reads. The sample records about 920,000 distinct CDR3 sequences, under 40% being singletons. The sequenced sample was cultured CD8+ T cells from PBMCs, obtained from culture after CMV antigen stimulation. This receptor was taken from a human donor in good health (CMV status not recorded). Some clones in this sample may be carry-over from other donors' samples. The chain is built from TRBV11-2 and TRBJ2-2; D unresolved. In nucleotides, the CDR3 is TGTGCCAGCAGCTTAGATTTTACCTTGCAGCTCACCGGGGAGCTGTTTTTT. Translated: CASSLDFTLQLTGELFF. Looking up the rest from reference TRBV11-2 and TRBJ2-2 gives the full variable domain: EAGVAQSPRYKIIEKRQSVAFWCNPISGHATLYWYQQILGQGPKLLIQFQNNGVVDDSQLPKDRFSAERLKGVDSTLKIQPAKLEDSAVYLCASSLDFTLQLTGELFFGEGSRLTVL.